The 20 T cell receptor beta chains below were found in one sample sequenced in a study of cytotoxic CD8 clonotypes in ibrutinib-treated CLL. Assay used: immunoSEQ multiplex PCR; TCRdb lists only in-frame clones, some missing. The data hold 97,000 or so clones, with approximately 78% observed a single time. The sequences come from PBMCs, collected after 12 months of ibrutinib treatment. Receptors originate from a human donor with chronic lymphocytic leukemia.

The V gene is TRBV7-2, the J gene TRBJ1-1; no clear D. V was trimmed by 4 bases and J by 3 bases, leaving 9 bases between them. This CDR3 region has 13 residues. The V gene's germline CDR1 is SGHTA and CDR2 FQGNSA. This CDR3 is CASSSRPDTEAFF. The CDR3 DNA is TGTGCCAGCAGCTCGAGGCCTGACACTGAAGCTTTCTTT. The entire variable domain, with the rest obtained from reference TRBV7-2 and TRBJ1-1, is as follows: GAGVSQSPSNKVTEKGKDVELRCDPISGHTALYWYRQSLGQGLEFLIYFQGNSAPDKSGLPSDRFSAERTGGSVSTLTIQRTQQEDSAVYLCASSSRPDTEAFFGQGTRLTVV.

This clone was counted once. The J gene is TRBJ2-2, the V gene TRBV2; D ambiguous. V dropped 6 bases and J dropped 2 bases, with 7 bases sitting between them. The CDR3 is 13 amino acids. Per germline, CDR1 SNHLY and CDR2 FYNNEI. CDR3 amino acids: CASRLFNTGELFF. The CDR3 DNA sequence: TGTGCCAGCAGGCTCTTTAACACCGGGGAGCTGTTTTTT. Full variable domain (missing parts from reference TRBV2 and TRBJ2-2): EPEVTQTPSHQVTQMGQEVILRCVPISNHLYFYWYRQILGQKVEFLVSFYNNEISEKSEIFDDQFSVERPDGSNFTLKIRSTKLEDSAMYFCASRLFNTGELFFGEGSRLTVL.

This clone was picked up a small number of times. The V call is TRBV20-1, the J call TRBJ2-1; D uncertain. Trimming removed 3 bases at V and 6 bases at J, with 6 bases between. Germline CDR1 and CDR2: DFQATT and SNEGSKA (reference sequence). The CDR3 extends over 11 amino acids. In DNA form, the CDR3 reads TGCAGTGCTAGTGTAATCAATGAGCAGTTCTTC. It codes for CSASVINEQFF.

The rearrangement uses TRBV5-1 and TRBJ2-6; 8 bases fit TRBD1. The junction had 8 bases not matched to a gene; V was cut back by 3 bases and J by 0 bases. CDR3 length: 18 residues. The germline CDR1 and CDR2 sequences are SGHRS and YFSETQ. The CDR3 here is CASSWGTGTHSGANVLTF. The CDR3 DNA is TGCGCCAGCAGCTGGGGGACAGGCACTCACTCTGGGGCCAACGTCCTGACTTTC.

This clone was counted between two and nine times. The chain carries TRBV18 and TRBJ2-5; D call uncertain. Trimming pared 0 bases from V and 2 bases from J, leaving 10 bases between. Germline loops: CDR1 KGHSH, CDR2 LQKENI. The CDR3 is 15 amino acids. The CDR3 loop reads CASSPPNGFQETQYF. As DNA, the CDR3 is TGTGCCAGCTCACCACCAAATGGGTTTCAAGAGACCCAGTACTTC.

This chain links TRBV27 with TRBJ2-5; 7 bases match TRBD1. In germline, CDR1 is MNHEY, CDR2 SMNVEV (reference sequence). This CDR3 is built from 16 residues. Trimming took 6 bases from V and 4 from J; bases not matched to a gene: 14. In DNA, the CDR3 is TGTGCCAGCAGGGAACAGGGGCTAGTCAAAGGAGAGACCCAGTACTTC. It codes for CASREQGLVKGETQYF.

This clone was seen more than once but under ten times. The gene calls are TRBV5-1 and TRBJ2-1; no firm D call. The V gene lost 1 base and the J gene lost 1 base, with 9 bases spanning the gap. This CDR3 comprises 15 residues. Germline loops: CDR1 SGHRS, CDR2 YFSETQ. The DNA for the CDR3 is TGCGCCAGCAGCTTGACGGGCCTTTCCTACAATGAGCAGTTCTTC. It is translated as CASSLTGLSYNEQFF.

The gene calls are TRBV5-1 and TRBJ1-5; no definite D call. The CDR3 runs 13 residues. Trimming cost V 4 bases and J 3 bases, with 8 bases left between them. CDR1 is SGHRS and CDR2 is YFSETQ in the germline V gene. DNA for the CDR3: TGCGCCAGCAGCAAGACCGTCAATCAGCCCCAGCATTTT. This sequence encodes CASSKTVNQPQHF.

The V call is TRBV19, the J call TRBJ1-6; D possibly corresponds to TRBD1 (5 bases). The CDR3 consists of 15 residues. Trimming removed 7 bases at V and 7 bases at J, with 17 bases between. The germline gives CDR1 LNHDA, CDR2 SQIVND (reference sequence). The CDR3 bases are TGTGCCAGTACCGCAGGGAACACTCCCAATTCACCCCTCCACTTT. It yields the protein CASTAGNTPNSPLHF.

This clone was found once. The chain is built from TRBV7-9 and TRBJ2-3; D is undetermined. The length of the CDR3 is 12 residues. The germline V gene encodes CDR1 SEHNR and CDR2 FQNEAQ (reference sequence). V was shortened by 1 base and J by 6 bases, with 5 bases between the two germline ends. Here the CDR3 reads CASSLDGDTQYF. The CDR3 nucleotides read TGTGCCAGCAGCTTAGATGGTGATACGCAGTATTTT.

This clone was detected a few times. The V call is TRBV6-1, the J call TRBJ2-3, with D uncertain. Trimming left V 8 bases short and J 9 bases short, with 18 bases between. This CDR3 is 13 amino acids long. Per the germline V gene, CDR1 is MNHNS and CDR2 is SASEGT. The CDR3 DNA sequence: TGTGCCAGCTACGGGTCCCGGCCGGTGACGCAGTATTTT. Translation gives CASYGSRPVTQYF.

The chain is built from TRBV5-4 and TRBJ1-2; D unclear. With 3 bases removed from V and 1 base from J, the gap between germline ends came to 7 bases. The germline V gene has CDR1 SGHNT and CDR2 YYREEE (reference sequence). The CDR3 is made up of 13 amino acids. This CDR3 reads CASSSTHNYGYTF. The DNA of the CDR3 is TGTGCCAGCAGCTCGACACATAACTATGGCTACACCTTC.

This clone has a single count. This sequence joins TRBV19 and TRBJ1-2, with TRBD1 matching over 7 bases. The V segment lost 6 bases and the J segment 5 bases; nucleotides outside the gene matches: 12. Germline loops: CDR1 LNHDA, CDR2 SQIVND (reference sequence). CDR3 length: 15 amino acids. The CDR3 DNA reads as TGTGCCAGTAGAGGACCCGGGACAGCAAAGTATGGCTACACCTTC. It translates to CASRGPGTAKYGYTF. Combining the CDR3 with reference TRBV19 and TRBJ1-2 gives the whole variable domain DGGITQSPKYLFRKEGQNVTLSCEQNLNHDAMYWYRQDPGQGLRLIYYSQIVNDFQKGDIAEGYSVSREKKESFPLTVTSAQKNPTAFYLCASRGPGTAKYGYTFGSGTRLTVV.

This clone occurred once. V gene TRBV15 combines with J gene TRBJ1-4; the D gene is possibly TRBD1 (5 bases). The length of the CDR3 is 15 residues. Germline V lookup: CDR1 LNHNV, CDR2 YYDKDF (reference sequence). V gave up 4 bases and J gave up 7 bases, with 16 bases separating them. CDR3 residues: CATSMPLGRPEKLFF. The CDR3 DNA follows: TGTGCCACCAGCATGCCCCTGGGGCGACCTGAAAAACTGTTTTTT. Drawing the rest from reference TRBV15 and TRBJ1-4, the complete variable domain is DAMVIQNPRYQVTQFGKPVTLSCSQTLNHNVMYWYQQKSSQAPKLLFHYYDKDFNNEADTPDNFQSRRPNTSFCFLDIRSPGLGDTAMYLCATSMPLGRPEKLFFGSGTQLSVL.

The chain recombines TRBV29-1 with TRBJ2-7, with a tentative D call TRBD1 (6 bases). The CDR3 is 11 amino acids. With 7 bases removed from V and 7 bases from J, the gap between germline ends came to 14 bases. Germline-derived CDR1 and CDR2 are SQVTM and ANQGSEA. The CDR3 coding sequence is TGCAGCGGGCAGGGGTTAGGGGAGCAGTACTTC. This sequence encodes CSGQGLGEQYF.

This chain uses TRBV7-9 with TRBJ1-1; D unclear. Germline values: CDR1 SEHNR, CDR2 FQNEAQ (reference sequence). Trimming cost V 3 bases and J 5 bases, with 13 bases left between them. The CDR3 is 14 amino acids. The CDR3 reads CASSFDTTGTEAFF. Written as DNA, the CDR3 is TGTGCCAGCAGCTTCGACACGACGGGTACTGAAGCTTTCTTT.

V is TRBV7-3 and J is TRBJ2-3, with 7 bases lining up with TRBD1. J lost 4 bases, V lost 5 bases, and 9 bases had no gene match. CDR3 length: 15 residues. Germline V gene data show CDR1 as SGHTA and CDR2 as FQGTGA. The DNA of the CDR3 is TGTGCCAGCAGCAAAACAGGGGTAGTGCCAGATACGCAGTATTTT. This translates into CASSKTGVVPDTQYF.

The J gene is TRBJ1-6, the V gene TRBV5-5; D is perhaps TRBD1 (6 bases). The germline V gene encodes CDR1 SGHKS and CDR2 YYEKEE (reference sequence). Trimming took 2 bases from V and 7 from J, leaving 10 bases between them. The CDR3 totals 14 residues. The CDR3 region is CASSLGQLNSPLHF. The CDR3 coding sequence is TGTGCCAGCAGCTTAGGACAGTTGAATTCACCCCTCCACTTT.

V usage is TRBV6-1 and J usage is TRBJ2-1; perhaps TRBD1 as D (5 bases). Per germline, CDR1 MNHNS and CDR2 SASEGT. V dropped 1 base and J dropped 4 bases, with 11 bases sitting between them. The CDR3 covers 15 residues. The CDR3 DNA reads TGTGCCAGCAGTGAAGGATTCGACAGATACAATGAGCAGTTCTTC. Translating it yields CASSEGFDRYNEQFF.

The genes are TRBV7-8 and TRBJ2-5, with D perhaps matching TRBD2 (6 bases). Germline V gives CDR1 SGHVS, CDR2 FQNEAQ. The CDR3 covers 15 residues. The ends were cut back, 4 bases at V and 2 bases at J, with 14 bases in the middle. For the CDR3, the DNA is TGTGCCAGCAGCTCCCATCCGACTAGACAAGAGACCCAGTACTTC. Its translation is CASSSHPTRQETQYF.